The present T cell receptor (beta chain) was sequenced within a study of blood T cell repertoires in COVID-19. On the study more broadly: The United States, Italy and Spain were the sources of the acute and convalescent COVID-19 samples. PBMCs, B-cell-depleted T cells, or T cells were the source of the cDNA or gDNA that made up the material.

Per the authors' pipeline: Cell counts per sample came from amplifying reference gene primers. Sequenced by immunoSEQ multiplex PCR; TCRdb stores in-frame clones only, minus some. V and J calls and clone size follow that table, whereas D and trimming were derived from the DNA. The sample carries about 40,000 clones, over 65% recorded once. Germline V gene lookup returns CDR1 SGHRS and CDR2 YFSETQ. The CDR3 is 14 residues long. J gave up 4 bases and V 0 bases, and 2 bases lay outside the gene matches. The clonotype comes from a man aged 50 to 59 with active or convalescent COVID-19. Sequencing input: peripheral blood. This sequence joins TRBV5-1 and TRBJ1-2, with TRBD1 matching over 8 bases. This CDR3 reads CASSLGQGLYGYTF. The CDR3 bases are TGCGCCAGCAGCTTGGGACAGGGGCTCTATGGCTACACCTTC.